The clone carrying this T cell receptor (beta chain) was recorded once. Its antigen remains unidentified. This entry is derived from a study of vaccination effects on CD4 cells after COVID-19. Study-wide results and caveats: Only a single clone (1 of 255 vaccine-induced clones in healthy vaccinees) cross-reacted with common cold coronaviruses.

Sequencing was preceded by expansion of antigen-specific CD4+ T cells with viral peptide pools in the ViraFEST assay. After more than 9 days in culture, the CD4+ T cells were isolated. Vaccinated recipients, who were negative for nucleocapsid antibodies, had no history of SARS-CoV-2 infection. The researchers cultured fewer than 2.5 million PBMC per well with about 10 IU/ml IL-2 and roughly 9.1 ug/ml peptides. IL-2 medium supplanted half the medium on days 3 and 7. Generated by immunoSEQ multiplex PCR, the TCRdb table keeps only in-frame clones and is missing some. The profile covers about 43,000 clones, with roughly four fifths appearing a single time and approximately 11% taken by the ten largest. Germline CDR1 and CDR2: MDHEN and SYDVKM. With 5 bases clipped from V and 0 bases from J, the junction kept 6 bases outside the gene matches. The CDR3 spans 15 residues.

The chain recombines TRBV28 with TRBJ2-7, with TRBD2 matching over 8 bases. The input for sequencing was CD4+ T cells from PBMCs cultured with SARS-CoV-2 spike peptides, taken before COVID-19 vaccination. This sequence originates from a human donor who received a COVID-19 vaccine. The CDR3 spells CASSRGGLSSYEQYV. In DNA form, the CDR3 reads TGTGCCAGCAGTCGGGGGGGGCTTAGCTCCTACGAGCAGTACGTC.